The 14 T cell receptor beta chains presented below share a single source sample, sequenced in a study of blood T cell repertoires in COVID-19. Some clones are missing from TCRdb's copy, which holds only in-frame ones; the method was immunoSEQ multiplex PCR. The data show about 350,000 clones, approximately 89% seen once. The sequenced material came from peripheral blood. Receptors originate from a woman aged 60-75 years with COVID-19, enrolled during active disease.

The chain joins TRBV6-5 to TRBJ1-2; D is perhaps TRBD1 (5 bases). Between the trimmed V and J ends, which lost 8 bases and 2 bases, there was a span of 15 bases. Per the germline V gene, CDR1 is MNHEY and CDR2 is SVGAGI. The CDR3 is 14 residues long. The chain's CDR3 is CASGGVGRNYGYTF. The CDR3, as DNA: TGTGCCAGCGGGGGGGTTGGGCGGAACTATGGCTACACCTTC.

This chain links TRBV5-1 with TRBJ2-7; the match to TRBD1 covers 9 bases. The CDR3 is 18 amino acids. Germline values: CDR1 SGHRS, CDR2 YFSETQ. The V and J ends lost 4 bases and 6 bases, in that order; junction bases with no gene match: 20. The CDR3 DNA sequence: TGCGCCAGCAGCAACGAGGTTACGGCGGGACAGGGTGTTTCCGAGCAGTACTTC. It yields the protein CASSNEVTAGQGVSEQYF. The variable domain in full, with the rest retrieved from reference TRBV5-1 and TRBJ2-7, is KAGVTQTPRYLIKTRGQQVTLSCSPISGHRSVSWYQQTPGQGLQFLFEYFSETQRNKGNFPGRFSGRQFSNSRSEMNVSTLELGDSALYLCASSNEVTAGQGVSEQYFGPGTRLTVT.

The CDR3 region has the DNA TGTGCCAGCAGCCCAGGGGGCGTTGAAGCTTTCTTT. As protein: CASSPGGVEAFF. This chain uses TRBV9 with TRBJ1-1, with 8 bases aligning to TRBD1. Germline V gives CDR1 SGDLS, CDR2 YYNGEE. This CDR3 is 12 amino acids long. Trimming removed 4 bases from V and 7 bases from J; junction bases left unmatched: 3. Full variable domain (missing parts from reference TRBV9 and TRBJ1-1): DSGVTQTPKHLITATGQRVTLRCSPRSGDLSVYWYQQSLDQGLQFLIQYYNGEERAKGNILERFSAQQFPDLHSELNLSSLELGDSALYFCASSPGGVEAFFGQGTRLTVV.

The rearrangement links TRBV9 to TRBJ1-1, with D possibly TRBD1 on 5 matching bases. The CDR3 consists of 14 residues. Trimming took 0 bases from V and 0 from J, leaving 6 bases between them. Germline loops: CDR1 SGDLS, CDR2 YYNGEE. CDR3 residues: CASSVAGLNTEAFF. In DNA, the CDR3 is TGTGCCAGCAGCGTAGCAGGGTTGAACACTGAAGCTTTCTTT.

The V and J genes are TRBV19 and TRBJ2-5, with D possibly being TRBD2 (6 bases). Germline-derived CDR1 and CDR2 are LNHDA and SQIVND (reference sequence). CDR3 size: 14 residues. V was cut by 2 bases and J by 5 bases, with 12 bases left in between. The CDR3 protein is CASSIQSGRETQYF. CDR3 in DNA: TGTGCCAGTAGTATACAGTCAGGGAGGGAGACCCAGTACTTC. Variable domain in full (rest from reference TRBV19 and TRBJ2-5): DGGITQSPKYLFRKEGQNVTLSCEQNLNHDAMYWYRQDPGQGLRLIYYSQIVNDFQKGDIAEGYSVSREKKESFPLTVTSAQKNPTAFYLCASSIQSGRETQYFGPGTRLLVL.

The chain couples TRBV2 to TRBJ1-1; a possible D gene is TRBD1 (6 bases). CDR1 is SNHLY, CDR2 FYNNEI, per germline. CDR3 length: 14 amino acids. V was shortened by 3 bases and J by 4 bases, with 12 bases between the two germline ends. DNA of the CDR3: TGTGCCAGCAGTGAGGCTACAGGGTTCACTGAAGCTTTCTTT. It codes for CASSEATGFTEAFF.

The chain employs TRBV20-1 and TRBJ1-1; no clear D gene. V was shortened by 3 bases and J by 6 bases, with 14 bases between the two germline ends. The CDR3 length is 13 residues. Germline assignment: CDR1 DFQATT and CDR2 SNEGSKA (reference sequence). The CDR3 DNA sequence: TGCAGTGCTAGTTTAACAGCGGACGCTGAAGCTTTCTTT. Protein sequence: CSASLTADAEAFF.

The CDR3 loop is CASSLGLSYSNQPQHF. CDR3 DNA sequence: TGTGCCAGCAGTTTAGGACTGAGCTATAGCAATCAGCCCCAGCATTTT. The chain uses TRBV28 and TRBJ1-5; D ambiguous. The V end was cut by 2 bases, the J end by 0 bases, with 11 bases between. Looked up from germline, CDR1 is MDHEN and CDR2 is SYDVKM. This CDR3 comprises 16 residues.

The J gene is TRBJ1-2, the V gene TRBV7-9; D perhaps matches TRBD1 (6 bases). This CDR3 spans 16 amino acids. Germline V CDR1 and CDR2: SEHNR, FQNEAQ (reference sequence). V lost 5 bases, J lost 8 bases, and 24 bases lay in between. The CDR3 nucleotides read TGTGCCAGCAGCCCACCCGTTTCCGGGACATCGGAGGGCTACACCTTC. Translating it yields CASSPPVSGTSEGYTF.

The gene calls are TRBV5-1 and TRBJ1-2; D is ambiguous. This CDR3 contains 14 residues. With 4 bases removed from V and 8 bases from J, the gap between germline ends came to 18 bases. The V gene's germline CDR1 is SGHRS and CDR2 YFSETQ. CDR3 sequence: CASSPQGETGGYTF. The CDR3 DNA sequence: TGCGCCAGCAGCCCGCAAGGAGAAACCGGCGGCTACACCTTC.

The V and J genes are TRBV6-5 and TRBJ1-5; the match to TRBD1 covers 11 bases. The CDR3 contains 15 residues. Germline trimming cut 6 bases from V and 5 bases from J; bases unmatched to any gene: 6. The germline CDR1 and CDR2 sequences are MNHEY and SVGAGI. In DNA form, the CDR3 reads TGTGCCAGCAGCAGCGGACAGGGGGCTTATCAGCCCCAGCATTTT. This codes for CASSSGQGAYQPQHF.

The V gene is TRBV10-3, the J gene TRBJ1-5; D is undetermined. Trimming stripped 9 bases from V and 7 bases from J, with 13 bases between. The CDR3 loop spans 12 amino acids. Germline V CDR1 and CDR2: ENHRY, SYGVKD. This CDR3 reads CAISSGAQPQHF. CDR3 DNA sequence: TGTGCCATTTCATCGGGAGCCCAGCCCCAGCATTTT.

This chain joins TRBV6-6 and TRBJ1-1; TRBD1 matches 8 bases. This CDR3 contains 14 residues. Germline V CDR1 and CDR2: MNHNY, SVGAGI (reference sequence). V shed 4 bases and J 1 base; nucleotides not matched to a gene: 2. For the CDR3, the DNA is TGTGCCAGCAGTTTCGGGACAGGGAACACTGAAGCTTTCTTT. This encodes CASSFGTGNTEAFF.

This clone was picked up one time. J is TRBJ1-1 and V is TRBV9; D is unclear. The germline CDR1 and CDR2 sequences are SGDLS and YYNGEE. The V and J ends lost 4 bases and 0 bases respectively, with 10 bases between them. CDR3 length: 14 amino acids. The CDR3 region is CASSPRVVNTEAFF. The CDR3 nucleotides are TGTGCCAGCAGCCCTCGCGTCGTGAACACTGAAGCTTTCTTT.